Listed below are T cell receptor beta chains from one sample, sequenced in a study of blood T cell repertoires in COVID-19. Produced via immunoSEQ multiplex PCR; TCRdb's table is partial and in-frame only. The sample holds approximately 100,000 clones, about 85% seen once. The source material was peripheral blood. Every receptor here comes from a human donor in a cohort sampled during active COVID-19. CDR3s include the opening cysteine and the closing phenylalanine or tryptophan. A D gene is named only where the DNA matches it firmly. Only part of the rows carry a size: once, few, many, or a class if the clone is expanded.

D | J | V | size | CDR3 | DNA
. | TRBJ1-2 | TRBV11-2 | . | CASSLARTYGYTF | TGTGCCAGCAGCTTGGCCCGGACATATGGCTACACCTTC
TRBD2 | TRBJ2-3 | TRBV16 | . | CASSFGTSGLGTQYF | TGTGCCAGCAGCTTTGGGACTAGCGGTTTGGGGACGCAGTATTTT
. | TRBJ2-7 | TRBV7-3 | . | CASTQDRSEQYF | TGTGCCAGCACGCAGGACAGAAGCGAGCAGTACTTC
TRBD1 | TRBJ1-2 | TRBV19 | . | CASKPTGTVQEWNGYTF | TGTGCCAGTAAACCGACAGGGACAGTGCAGGAATGGAATGGCTACACCTTC
TRBD1 | TRBJ1-2 | TRBV27 | . | CASSPTTGGDYGYTF | TGTGCCAGCAGTCCGACGACAGGGGGCGACTATGGCTACACCTTC
. | TRBJ2-1 | TRBV28 | few | CASRGSYNEQFF | TGTGCCTCCCGGGGCTCCTACAATGAGCAGTTCTTC
TRBD1 | TRBJ2-6 | TRBV9 | . | CASSGRSMDTGESGANVLTF | TGTGCCAGCAGCGGTAGGAGTATGGATACAGGGGAATCTGGGGCCAACGTCCTGACTTTC
TRBD2 | TRBJ2-1 | TRBV9 | . | CASSPRTSGRGGFYNEQFF | TGTGCCAGCAGCCCACGGACTAGCGGGAGAGGAGGGTTCTACAATGAGCAGTTCTTC
. | TRBJ2-5 | TRBV24-1 | . | CATSDLDGDEGTQYF | TGTGCCACCAGTGATTTGGACGGAGACGAAGGTACCCAGTACTTC
. | TRBJ2-3 | TRBV5-6 | . | CASSLVSRGFTDTQYF | TGTGCCAGCAGCTTGGTTAGCAGGGGTTTCACAGATACGCAGTATTTT
TRBD2 | TRBJ2-1 | TRBV9 | . | CASSERGQRYNEQFF | TGTGCCAGCAGTGAGCGGGGGCAGCGGTACAATGAGCAGTTCTTC
TRBD1 | TRBJ2-5 | TRBV6-2/TRBV6-3 | . | CASSYPRTGKRTQYF | TGTGCCAGCAGTTACCCCCGGACAGGGAAGAGGACCCAGTACTTC
TRBD2 | TRBJ2-1 | TRBV28 | . | CASSSSGSFAREQFF | TGTGCCAGCAGTTCAAGCGGGAGTTTTGCCCGGGAGCAGTTCTTC
. | TRBJ1-2 | TRBV9 | . | CASSVDRNGYTF | TGTGCCAGCAGCGTAGACAGGAATGGCTACACCTTC
TRBD2 | TRBJ2-2 | TRBV9 | . | CASSAGLAATGELFF | TGTGCCAGCAGCGCGGGACTAGCGGCCACCGGGGAGCTGTTTTTT
TRBD1 | TRBJ2-7 | TRBV6-5 | . | CASTDGTGGSEQYF | TGTGCCAGCACCGACGGGACAGGGGGCTCCGAGCAGTACTTC
. | TRBJ2-7 | TRBV24-1 | . | CATNNTPPRYEQYF | TGTGCCACCAATAACACACCCCCGCGGTACGAGCAGTACTTC
. | TRBJ2-7 | TRBV4-1 | . | CASSLLRGPTSHYEQYF | TGCGCCAGCAGCCTATTGCGGGGCCCCACCTCCCACTACGAGCAGTACTTC
. | TRBJ2-4 | TRBV5-8 | . | CASSLGLSLAKNIQYF | TGTGCCAGCAGCTTGGGACTCTCACTAGCCAAAAACATTCAGTACTTC
TRBD1 | TRBJ1-2 | TRBV9 | . | CASSLSTGDGYTF | TGTGCCAGCAGCCTCTCGACAGGGGATGGCTACACCTTC
TRBD1 | TRBJ1-1 | TRBV6-2/TRBV6-3 | few | CASSLPTGGTNTEAFF | TGTGCCAGCAGTCTCCCGACAGGGGGGACGAACACTGAAGCTTTCTTT
. | TRBJ2-7 | TRBV27 | once | CASSVQGLATYEQYF | TGTGCCAGCAGTGTACAGGGCTTGGCAACCTACGAGCAGTACTTC
. | TRBJ1-2 | TRBV6-4 | . | CASATFYTF | TGTGCCAGCGCCACTTTCTACACCTTC
. | TRBJ2-3 | TRBV19 | . | CASSIAGGPTDTQYF | TGTGCCAGTAGTATAGCTGGGGGCCCCACAGATACGCAGTATTTT
. | TRBJ2-2 | TRBV7-9 | . | CASSLQGGELFF | TGTGCCAGCAGCTTACAGGGAGGGGAGCTGTTTTTT
. | TRBJ2-2 | TRBV6-6 | . | CASSYSMGRGTGELFF | TGTGCCAGCAGTTACTCGATGGGCCGGGGCACCGGGGAGCTGTTTTTT
TRBD1 | TRBJ1-2 | TRBV9 | once | CASSVVGDSYYGYTF | TGTGCCAGCAGCGTAGTAGGGGACAGCTATTATGGCTACACCTTC
TRBD2 | TRBJ2-5 | TRBV19 | . | CASSMRGAEETQYF | TGTGCCAGTAGTATGCGGGGGGCAGAAGAGACCCAGTACTTC
TRBD2 | TRBJ2-3 | TRBV5-6 | . | CASSPTSGGGDTQYF | TGTGCCAGCAGCCCGACTAGCGGCGGGGGAGATACGCAGTATTTT
TRBD1 | TRBJ2-7 | TRBV19 | . | CASSITGTGEYEQYF | TGTGCCAGTAGTATTACCGGGACAGGGGAGTACGAGCAGTACTTC
. | TRBJ2-7 | TRBV6-1 | few | CASSERRGTGYEQYF | TGTGCCAGCAGTGAAAGAAGGGGGACGGGATACGAGCAGTACTTC
. | TRBJ1-5 | TRBV4-3 | . | CASSQVHKSNQPQHF | TGCGCCAGCAGCCAAGTTCACAAGAGCAATCAGCCCCAGCATTTT
. | TRBJ1-4 | TRBV16 | few | CASSQRGTLRDYNEKLFF | TGTGCCAGCAGCCAAAGGGGGACACTGCGGGACTATAATGAAAAACTGTTTTTT
TRBD1 | TRBJ2-1 | TRBV19 | . | CASSATGDNEQFF | TGTGCCAGTAGTGCTACAGGGGACAATGAGCAGTTCTTC
TRBD1 | TRBJ2-5 | TRBV5-5 | . | CASSVARTGVSQETQYF | TGTGCCAGCAGCGTCGCTAGGACAGGGGTTTCCCAAGAGACCCAGTACTTC
TRBD1 | TRBJ2-5 | TRBV4-3 | . | CASSQEDRDGETQYF | TGCGCCAGCAGCCAAGAAGACAGGGACGGAGAGACCCAGTACTTC
. | TRBJ2-1 | TRBV19 | . | CASSIDEPGLQFF | TGTGCCAGTAGTATCGATGAACCGGGACTCCAGTTCTTC
TRBD1 | TRBJ1-1 | TRBV19 | . | CASSVYTGGSMYTEAFF | TGTGCCAGTAGTGTATACACAGGGGGCAGTATGTACACTGAAGCTTTCTTT
TRBD2 | TRBJ2-1 | TRBV6-6 | . | CASSVGTSGIEQFF | TGTGCCAGCAGTGTCGGGACTAGCGGGATTGAGCAGTTCTTC
. | TRBJ1-5 | TRBV6-2/TRBV6-3 | . | CASSYGTRGYGQPQHF | TGTGCCAGCAGTTATGGGACACGGGGTTATGGGCAGCCCCAGCATTTT